Following are 21 T cell receptor beta chains from one sample sequenced in a study of beta chain features in type 1 diabetes. Study findings and constraints: Among all four CD4+ subsets, Type 1 diabetes patients had TCRB CDR3s that were moderately but significantly shorter.

Their target antigens are unknown. All of the isolated RNA was reverse transcribed, so expressed TCRB transcripts were sequenced. Here immunoSEQ multiplex PCR was the method, and the copy in TCRdb shows in-frame clones only, minus some. This sample has 45,000 to 60,000 clones, with around 45% found just once. The specimen was stem cell memory CD4+ T cells from blood. Receptor source: a man under 40 with type 1 diabetes.

The rearrangement links TRBV18 to TRBJ1-5; D unclear. The CDR3 length is 16 residues. Looked up from germline, CDR1 is KGHSH and CDR2 is LQKENI. V was pared by 5 bases and J by 4 bases, with 18 bases between. The CDR3 coding sequence is TGTGCCAGCTCATCTGAACCTGGCAGAATAAATCAGCCCCAGCATTTT. Amino acids: CASSSEPGRINQPQHF.

The chain uses TRBV29-1 and TRBJ1-3, with 9 bases lining up with TRBD1. Trimming cost V 4 bases and J 0 bases; bases outside gene matches: 19. Germline CDR1 is SQVTM and CDR2 is ANQGSEA. CDR3 size: 20 residues. The CDR3 region has the DNA TGCAGCGTTGTGCTCGTTCCGGGACAGGGAAGCCCAAGCTCTGGAAACACCATATATTTT. Translated: CSVVLVPGQGSPSSGNTIYF.

The gene calls are TRBV5-1 and TRBJ2-3, with 8 bases aligning to TRBD1. Germline values: CDR1 SGHRS, CDR2 YFSETQ. V trimming: 5 bases; J trimming: 2 bases; junction bases outside the gene matches: 10. The length of the CDR3 is 16 residues. CDR3 sequence reads: CASSRQGTVLTDTQYF. In DNA, the CDR3 is TGCGCCAGCAGTCGACAGGGGACAGTGCTCACAGATACGCAGTATTTT.

This chain connects TRBV7-9 to TRBJ2-7; a weak D match, TRBD2 (5 bases). CDR1 is SEHNR and CDR2 is FQNEAQ in the germline V gene (reference sequence). This CDR3 contains 15 residues. The V end lost 5 bases, the J end lost 1 base, and 15 bases lay between the germline ends. The CDR3 sequence is CASSPQRDPSYEQYF. CDR3 in DNA: TGTGCCAGCAGCCCTCAGAGGGATCCGTCCTACGAGCAGTACTTC.

The rearrangement uses TRBV19 and TRBJ1-5, with 9 bases lining up with TRBD1. From germline, CDR1 is LNHDA and CDR2 SQIVND (reference sequence). V gave up 4 bases and J gave up 9 bases; unmatched junction bases: 7. This CDR3 spans 14 amino acids. CDR3 sequence reads: CASSNTGGVGPQHF. DNA for the CDR3: TGTGCCAGTAGTAACACAGGGGGCGTAGGGCCCCAGCATTTT.

This clone was detected a few times. The chain links TRBV5-1 to TRBJ2-5, with 8 bases matching TRBD1. The CDR3 has 16 amino acids. V was pared by 0 bases and J by 3 bases, with 7 bases of the junction left unmatched. Germline V gene data show CDR1 as SGHRS and CDR2 as YFSETQ. The CDR3 DNA sequence: TGCGCCAGCAGCTTGGCATACAGGGGGACCAAAGAGACCCAGTACTTC. It is translated as CASSLAYRGTKETQYF.

The chain's CDR3 is CASSPRVAYEQYF. CDR3 nucleotides: TGTGCCAGCTCACCAAGAGTGGCCTACGAGCAGTACTTC. The rearrangement links TRBV18 to TRBJ2-7; D not resolved. V shed 2 bases and J shed 2 bases, with 7 bases lying between them. The CDR3 contains 13 residues. CDR1 and CDR2 (germline): KGHSH, LQKENI. The full variable domain, in which reference TRBV18 and TRBJ2-7 provide the parts outside the CDR3, is NAGVMQNPRHLVRRRGQEARLRCSPMKGHSHVYWYRQLPEEGLKFMVYLQKENIIDESGMPKERFSAEFPKEGPSILRIQQVVRGDSAAYFCASSPRVAYEQYFGPGTRLTVT.

The chain joins TRBV21-1 to TRBJ2-7; the D segment call TRBD1 is taken from the table without a DNA check. TRBV21-1 is flagged as a pseudogene. The CDR3 covers 15 residues. CDR3 sequence reads: CASSKVSRSSYEQYF. The CDR3 nucleotides read TGTGCCAGCAGCAAAGTGTCCCGATCCAGTTACGAGCAGTACTTC.

This clone has a handful of counts. V and J are TRBV7-9 and TRBJ2-1; D is undetermined. The CDR3 is 14 residues long. Germline V gene sequence: CDR1 SEHNR, CDR2 FQNEAQ (reference sequence). Trimming shortened V by 4 bases and J by 5 bases, and 12 bases separated the two germline ends. CDR3 DNA sequence: TGTGCCAGCAGCTCGACTCAACCTCACAATGAGCAGTTCTTC. It specifies CASSSTQPHNEQFF.

The chain has TRBV5-1 and TRBJ2-1; D is possibly TRBD2 (6 bases). The V end was cut by 9 bases, the J end by 8 bases, with 24 bases between. The CDR3 sequence is 15 residues long. CDR1 is SGHRS, CDR2 YFSETQ, per germline. CDR3 sequence: CATSLGGNFGDEQFF. As DNA, the CDR3 is TGCGCCACCTCCTTGGGGGGAAATTTTGGAGATGAGCAGTTCTTC. Together with reference TRBV5-1 and TRBJ2-1, the CDR3 gives the full variable domain: KAGVTQTPRYLIKTRGQQVTLSCSPISGHRSVSWYQQTPGQGLQFLFEYFSETQRNKGNFPGRFSGRQFSNSRSEMNVSTLELGDSALYLCATSLGGNFGDEQFFGPGTRLTVL.

The chain has TRBV19 and TRBJ2-5; weak D call: TRBD1 (6 bases). This CDR3 has 12 amino acids. Germline CDR1 LNHDA, CDR2 SQIVND (reference sequence). Trimming removed 9 bases from V and 3 bases from J, with 11 bases in between. The CDR3 loop reads CASTGDKETQYF. Here the CDR3 DNA reads TGTGCCAGCACCGGGGACAAAGAGACCCAGTACTTC.

This clone was observed once. The chain carries TRBV28 and TRBJ1-1, with TRBD1 matching over 7 bases. Germline values: CDR1 MDHEN, CDR2 SYDVKM. V shed 5 bases, J shed 7 bases, and the junction held 10 bases outside the gene matches. This CDR3 has 14 residues. CDR3: CASSPRQGWGEAFF. DNA of the CDR3: TGTGCCAGCAGTCCTAGACAGGGCTGGGGTGAAGCTTTCTTT.

The rearrangement joins TRBV6-6 to TRBJ2-1, with no clear D. The CDR3 loop spans 12 amino acids. The V gene lost 6 bases and the J gene lost 2 bases, with 5 bases spanning the gap. Germline CDR1 MNHNY, CDR2 SVGAGI (reference sequence). As DNA, the CDR3 is TGTGCCAGCAGCTCCCCCTACAATGAGCAGTTCTTC. It translates to CASSSPYNEQFF.

This clone came up a few times. This chain links TRBV11-2 with TRBJ2-7, with TRBD1 as a possible D gene (5 bases). CDR3 length: 14 amino acids. CDR1 SGHAT and CDR2 FQNNGV come from the germline V gene. V gave up 1 base and J gave up 6 bases, with 13 bases separating them. The CDR3 region is CASSLARQSSEQYF. The CDR3 DNA is TGTGCCAGCAGCTTAGCGAGACAGAGTAGCGAGCAGTACTTC.

The V call is TRBV15, the J call TRBJ2-2, with D unresolved. The CDR3 spans 15 residues. V was cut by 2 bases and J by 0 bases, with 7 bases left in between. Germline V gene sequence: CDR1 LNHNV, CDR2 YYDKDF (reference sequence). CDR3 loop: CATSRKAPNTGELFF. The CDR3 DNA reads as TGTGCCACCAGCAGAAAAGCCCCGAACACCGGGGAGCTGTTTTTT. Filled out from reference TRBV15 and TRBJ2-2, the complete variable domain reads DAMVIQNPRYQVTQFGKPVTLSCSQTLNHNVMYWYQQKSSQAPKLLFHYYDKDFNNEADTPDNFQSRRPNTSFCFLDIRSPGLGDTAMYLCATSRKAPNTGELFFGEGSRLTVL.

The chain recombines TRBV19 with TRBJ2-5; 12 nucleotides align to TRBD2. Trimming cost V 1 base and J 5 bases; bases outside gene matches: 2. CDR1 is LNHDA and CDR2 is SQIVND in the germline V gene (reference sequence). The CDR3 runs to 15 residues. The CDR3 sequence is CASSIGLAGAETQYF. The CDR3 region has the DNA TGTGCCAGTAGTATAGGACTAGCGGGAGCGGAGACCCAGTACTTC.

This clone was counted a few times. The chain recombines TRBV28 with TRBJ2-6; D gene ambiguous. The CDR3 covers 13 residues. Trimming cost V 6 bases and J 4 bases, with 7 bases left between them. CDR1 and CDR2 from the germline V gene are MDHEN and SYDVKM. The CDR3 nucleotides are TGTGCCAGCAGGGCATCGGGGGCCAACGTCCTGACTTTC. This translates into CASRASGANVLTF.

This clone was seen only a few times. The chain employs TRBV9 and TRBJ2-2, with unresolved D. This CDR3 is 14 amino acids long. Germline V gene lookup returns CDR1 SGDLS and CDR2 YYNGEE. Trimming left V 0 bases short and J 5 bases short, with 8 bases between. In DNA form, the CDR3 reads TGTGCCAGCAGCGTAGACTCTAGGACCGGGGAGCTGTTTTTT. Translation gives CASSVDSRTGELFF.

The chain joins TRBV7-2 to TRBJ2-7, with no clear D. The germline gives CDR1 SGHTA, CDR2 FQGNSA. The CDR3 sequence is 13 residues long. Trimming stripped 1 base from V and 5 bases from J, with 9 bases between. The CDR3 sequence: CASSLVGSHEQYF. CDR3 coding DNA: TGTGCCAGCAGCTTAGTCGGGTCGCACGAGCAGTACTTC.

V is TRBV6-5 and J is TRBJ2-2; D gene ambiguous. V was cut by 6 bases and J by 7 bases, with 6 bases left in between. The CDR3 has 11 residues. Germline V CDR1 and CDR2: MNHEY, SVGAGI. This CDR3 reads CASRKLGELFF. Written as DNA, the CDR3 is TGTGCCAGCAGAAAGCTCGGGGAGCTGTTTTTT.

The J gene is TRBJ2-5, the V gene TRBV5-1; D gene unclear. The germline V and J ends were trimmed by 2 bases and 0 bases, with 8 bases remaining between them. Germline CDR1 is SGHRS and CDR2 is YFSETQ. This CDR3 has 14 amino acids. CDR3 in DNA: TGCGCCAGCAGCTTCGACTTATACCAAGAGACCCAGTACTTC. It yields the protein CASSFDLYQETQYF. Supplemented by reference TRBV5-1 and TRBJ2-5, the full variable domain reads KAGVTQTPRYLIKTRGQQVTLSCSPISGHRSVSWYQQTPGQGLQFLFEYFSETQRNKGNFPGRFSGRQFSNSRSEMNVSTLELGDSALYLCASSFDLYQETQYFGPGTRLLVL.